The 23 T cell receptor beta chains presented below share a single source sample, sequenced in a study of blood T cell repertoires in COVID-19. Clones were read by immunoSEQ multiplex PCR, and TCRdb kept only the in-frame ones, dropping some. The repertoire includes approximately 90,000 clones, more than 75% of them detected once, and around 5.3% sits in the top ten. The sample was peripheral blood. The receptors here all came from an elderly woman with acute or convalescent COVID-19.

The chain is built from TRBV7-2 and TRBJ1-3, with 9 bases that match TRBD1. CDR1 is SGHTA and CDR2 is FQGNSA in the germline V gene. V lost 1 base and J lost 1; bases outside the gene matches: 5. The CDR3 totals 17 residues. The CDR3 bases are TGTGCCAGCAGCTTAGGACAGGGGGGGCCATCTGGAAACACCATATATTTT. Amino acids: CASSLGQGGPSGNTIYF. The complete variable domain, with remaining parts taken from reference TRBV7-2 and TRBJ1-3, reads GAGVSQSPSNKVTEKGKDVELRCDPISGHTALYWYRQSLGQGLEFLIYFQGNSAPDKSGLPSDRFSAERTGGSVSTLTIQRTQQEDSAVYLCASSLGQGGPSGNTIYFGEGSWLTVV.

The chain carries TRBV7-3 and TRBJ2-1; 14 positions agree with TRBD2. Germline assignment: CDR1 SGHTA and CDR2 FQGTGA. The CDR3 extends over 20 amino acids. Germline trimming cut 1 base from V and 5 bases from J; bases unmatched to any gene: 13. The CDR3 DNA reads as TGTGCCAGCAGCTTAAGAGGTCCCGGGACTAGCGGGAGTAGGGACAATGAGCAGTTCTTC. Translated: CASSLRGPGTSGSRDNEQFF.

The sample holds a few counts of this clone. The sample carries other DNA sequences with the same CDR3. V and J are TRBV19 and TRBJ1-1; D is perhaps TRBD1 (6 bases). This CDR3 is built from 14 residues. Per germline, CDR1 LNHDA and CDR2 SQIVND (reference sequence). Trimming cost V 5 bases and J 4 bases, with 14 bases left between them. CDR3 loop: CASSSQGFSTEAFF. The CDR3, as DNA: TGTGCCAGTAGTTCGCAGGGGTTTAGCACTGAAGCTTTCTTT.

The chain joins TRBV5-1 to TRBJ1-1; unclear D gene. V was clipped by 0 bases and J by 7 bases, with 7 bases between them. CDR3 size: 12 residues. Germline V gives CDR1 SGHRS, CDR2 YFSETQ. CDR3 bases: TGCGCCAGCAGCTTGGCGCCGGGTGAAGCTTTCTTT. Translation: CASSLAPGEAFF. Full variable domain (missing parts from reference TRBV5-1 and TRBJ1-1): KAGVTQTPRYLIKTRGQQVTLSCSPISGHRSVSWYQQTPGQGLQFLFEYFSETQRNKGNFPGRFSGRQFSNSRSEMNVSTLELGDSALYLCASSLAPGEAFFGQGTRLTVV.

The rearrangement uses TRBV6-5 and TRBJ2-1; the D gene is possibly TRBD1 (5 bases). This CDR3 has 13 residues. V lost 8 bases, J lost 10 bases, and 18 bases lay in between. The germline gives CDR1 MNHEY, CDR2 SVGAGI. CDR3 protein: CASRSQGNREQFF. CDR3 DNA: TGTGCCAGCCGGAGCCAGGGCAACCGGGAGCAGTTCTTC.

V gene TRBV7-2 combines with J gene TRBJ1-2; 8 nucleotides agree with TRBD1. CDR3 length equals 14 residues. Germline CDR1 is SGHTA and CDR2 is FQGNSA. Trimming took 3 bases from V and 5 from J; bases not matched to a gene: 5. The CDR3 loop reads CASSFGTGTYGYTF. The CDR3 nucleotides read TGTGCCAGCAGCTTCGGGACAGGCACTTATGGCTACACCTTC.

The gene calls are TRBV2 and TRBJ1-1, with TRBD1 matching over 9 bases. V shed 11 bases and J 10 bases; nucleotides not matched to a gene: 11. This CDR3 spans 12 amino acids. Per germline, CDR1 SNHLY and CDR2 FYNNEI. The CDR3 sequence: CAEGGQGLGAFF. CDR3 DNA sequence: TGTGCCGAAGGGGGACAGGGATTAGGAGCTTTCTTT. The variable domain in full, with the rest retrieved from reference TRBV2 and TRBJ1-1, is EPEVTQTPSHQVTQMGQEVILRCVPISNHLYFYWYRQILGQKVEFLVSFYNNEISEKSEIFDDQFSVERPDGSNFTLKIRSTKLEDSAMYFCAEGGQGLGAFFGQGTRLTVV.

This chain joins TRBV5-1 and TRBJ2-7, with a tentative D call TRBD2 (5 bases). CDR3 length: 15 amino acids. With 4 bases removed from V and 0 bases from J, the gap between germline ends came to 14 bases. Germline CDR1 is SGHRS and CDR2 is YFSETQ. The CDR3 is CASSPEAAFSYEQYF. The CDR3 bases are TGCGCCAGCAGCCCGGAAGCGGCATTCTCCTACGAGCAGTACTTC.

The CDR3 nucleotides read TGTGCCAGCAGTACTTCCCCGGGGAGAGTCCAAGAGACCCAGTACTTC. It specifies CASSTSPGRVQETQYF. The genes are TRBV3-1 (or the pseudogene TRBV3-2) and TRBJ2-5, with a tentative D call TRBD2 (5 bases). CDR1 and CDR2 from the germline V gene are LGHDT and YNNKEL (reference sequence). The CDR3 runs 16 residues. Trimming removed 6 bases from V and 1 base from J, with 18 bases in between.

This chain connects TRBV5-5 to TRBJ2-3, with D possibly TRBD2 on 6 matching bases. Germline loops: CDR1 SGHKS, CDR2 YYEKEE (reference sequence). Trimming took 4 bases from V and 4 from J, leaving 19 bases between them. The CDR3 is 16 residues long. In nucleotides, the CDR3 is TGTGCCAGCAGCCTGGGATGGCGGGGACTCCCAGATACGCAGTATTTT. Translated, it gives CASSLGWRGLPDTQYF.

This clone was picked up a small number of times. The rearrangement joins TRBV5-8 to TRBJ2-7, with 11 nucleotides matching TRBD2. The ends lost 5 bases at V and 4 bases at J; junction bases unmatched: 14. This CDR3 has 17 residues. Germline V gives CDR1 SGHTS, CDR2 YDEGEE. The CDR3 region is CASSRYSITSGRYEQYF. The CDR3 nucleotides read TGTGCCAGCAGTCGATACAGCATTACTAGCGGGAGATACGAGCAGTACTTC.

The genes are TRBV2 and TRBJ2-7; a weak D match, TRBD2 (5 bases). V was cut by 6 bases and J by 3 bases, with 12 bases left in between. CDR3 size: 13 residues. Germline values: CDR1 SNHLY, CDR2 FYNNEI. Here the CDR3 DNA reads TGTGCCAGCAGCTCCGGACTTTACTACGAGCAGTACTTC. Protein product: CASSSGLYYEQYF.

This chain connects TRBV7-9 to TRBJ2-3; a weak D match, TRBD1 (6 bases). The CDR3 is 13 amino acids. Per germline, CDR1 SEHNR and CDR2 FQNEAQ (reference sequence). The V end was cut by 6 bases, the J end by 5 bases, with 12 bases between. In nucleotides, the CDR3 is TGTGCCAGCAGACCCCGGACAGAAGATACGCAGTATTTT. It is translated as CASRPRTEDTQYF.

The chain recombines TRBV6-1 with TRBJ1-1; D ambiguous. Per germline, CDR1 MNHNS and CDR2 SASEGT. V was cut by 3 bases and J by 5 bases, with 16 bases left in between. This CDR3 is 15 amino acids long. The CDR3 coding sequence is TGTGCCAGCAGTGACGATGGGAGTTCGTGGACTGAAGCTTTCTTT. Its translation is CASSDDGSSWTEAFF.

The rearrangement joins TRBV7-2 to TRBJ2-3, with D uncertain. This CDR3 is 11 amino acids long. From germline, CDR1 is SGHTA and CDR2 FQGNSA. The V end lost 8 bases, the J end lost 3 bases, and 6 bases lay between the germline ends. Here the CDR3 DNA reads TGTGCCAGCTCCTTAACAGATACGCAGTATTTT. It specifies CASSLTDTQYF.

This clone was detected only a few times. V is TRBV5-4 and J is TRBJ2-2; TRBD1 might be the D (5 bases). V lost 2 bases to trimming and J lost 3 bases, with 8 bases between them. Per germline, CDR1 SGHNT and CDR2 YYREEE (reference sequence). CDR3 length: 14 residues. The CDR3: CASSLTRDTGELFF. The CDR3 nucleotides are TGTGCCAGCAGCTTAACCAGGGACACCGGGGAGCTGTTTTTT. Complete variable domain (other parts from reference TRBV5-4 and TRBJ2-2): ETGVTQSPTHLIKTRGQQVTLRCSSQSGHNTVSWYQQALGQGPQFIFQYYREEENGRGNFPPRFSGLQFPNYSSELNVNALELDDSALYLCASSLTRDTGELFFGEGSRLTVL.

This chain joins TRBV23-1 and TRBJ1-2; 8 bases agree with TRBD1. TRBV23-1 is an ORF; its function is uncertain. V lost 4 bases to trimming and J lost 1 base; unmatched junction nucleotides: 8. The CDR3 is made up of 16 amino acids. The CDR3 sequence: CASSPDRGALNYGYTF. The CDR3 coding sequence is TGCGCCAGCAGTCCTGACAGGGGAGCCCTTAACTATGGCTACACCTTC.

CDR3 residues: CSVLSRLAGEETQYF. The CDR3 nucleotides read TGCAGCGTTCTTAGCAGGCTAGCGGGAGAAGAGACCCAGTACTTC. This chain joins TRBV29-1 and TRBJ2-5; 10 bases line up with TRBD2. V gave up 5 bases and J gave up 3 bases; unmatched junction bases: 9. The V gene's germline CDR1 is SQVTM and CDR2 ANQGSEA. The CDR3 has 15 residues.

The chain joins TRBV4-2 to TRBJ1-2; 9 bases align to TRBD1. The CDR3 extends over 16 amino acids. Per germline, CDR1 LGHNA and CDR2 YNFKEQ. The J segment lost 7 bases and the V segment lost 0 bases, leaving 9 bases of the junction unmatched. The CDR3 protein is CASSQDYRRTGVGYTF. The DNA for the CDR3 is TGTGCCAGCAGCCAAGATTATAGAAGGACAGGGGTTGGCTACACCTTC.

The CDR3 region is CASSGDRVRDGYTF. The CDR3, as DNA: TGTGCCAGCAGTGGAGACAGGGTGAGGGATGGCTACACCTTC. The rearrangement links TRBV2 to TRBJ1-2, with 7 positions matching TRBD1. Germline V gene sequence: CDR1 SNHLY, CDR2 FYNNEI. CDR3 length equals 14 residues. V trimming: 4 bases; J trimming: 6 bases; junction bases outside the gene matches: 8. The whole variable domain, remainder taken from reference TRBV2 and TRBJ1-2, is EPEVTQTPSHQVTQMGQEVILRCVPISNHLYFYWYRQILGQKVEFLVSFYNNEISEKSEIFDDQFSVERPDGSNFTLKIRSTKLEDSAMYFCASSGDRVRDGYTFGSGTRLTVV.

The chain links TRBV6-5 to TRBJ1-1, with D possibly being TRBD1 (5 bases). The CDR3 extends over 14 amino acids. Trimming took 4 bases from V and 2 from J, leaving 11 bases between them. Germline CDR1 is MNHEY and CDR2 is SVGAGI. In DNA, the CDR3 is TGTGCCAGCAGTTTACAGGCCTTCAACACTGAAGCTTTCTTT. It yields the protein CASSLQAFNTEAFF.

The chain couples TRBV25-1 to TRBJ1-1, with 8 bases identical to TRBD1. The CDR3 is 15 residues long. V gave up 4 bases and J gave up 1 base; unmatched junction bases: 5. The germline CDR1 and CDR2 sequences are MGHDK and SYGVNS. CDR3 sequence (DNA): TGTGCCAGCAGTGGTCAGGGGGCGGGGAACACTGAAGCTTTCTTT. Its translation: CASSGQGAGNTEAFF.

V is TRBV2 and J is TRBJ2-3; 7 bases align to TRBD2. The J segment lost 4 bases and the V segment lost 6 bases, leaving 7 bases of the junction unmatched. The CDR3 consists of 14 residues. The germline V gene encodes CDR1 SNHLY and CDR2 FYNNEI. The DNA of the CDR3 is TGTGCCAGCAGCGAGACTAGCAGCGCAGATACGCAGTATTTT. Residues: CASSETSSADTQYF.